This T cell receptor beta chain derives from a study of vaccination and CD4 T cells after COVID-19. Looking at the study overall: Six males and four females, two of them Hispanic, were enrolled as convalescents. Vaccinees got either two BNT162b2 doses or two mRNA-1273 doses. Broader study findings: In convalescent patients, 304 of 307 vaccine-specific clones were mono-reactive for SARS-CoV-2 spike. There was no significant change from about 20 to 38 median reactive clonotypes.

CDR1 SGHKS and CDR2 YYEKEE come from the germline V gene (reference sequence). V trimming: 2 bases; J trimming: 4 bases; junction bases outside the gene matches: 8. The CDR3 loop spans 15 amino acids. TCRdb passed the PCR reads through MiXCR, listing each CDR3 protein once. The repertoire includes about 21,000 distinct CDR3 sequences, about 57% of them detected once, and around 0.97% sits in the top ten. Details on this clonotype: Its antigen is not known.

The input for sequencing was CD4+ T cells from blood, taken before SARS-CoV-2 vaccination. The clonotype originates from a human donor who had recovered from COVID-19. The chain has TRBV5-5 and TRBJ1-1, with 7 bases identical to TRBD1. The CDR3 here is CASSLLTGESTEAFF. The CDR3, as DNA: TGTGCCAGCAGCTTACTAACAGGGGAGAGCACTGAAGCTTTCTTT.